The 19 T cell receptor beta chains below come from one sample, sequenced in a study of blood T cell repertoires in COVID-19 (dated by TCRdb to 2018 to 2021). Libraries were made using the immunoSEQ multiplex PCR assay. Sourced from immuneACCESS, this table was stored by TCRdb with only in-frame sequences that have V and J called. A share of the clones is absent; for the studies checked, an unresolved V gene accounts for under half, and the remainder has no known explanation. Present in this sample are over 110,000 clones, 80% of which were seen just once. Of the sample, 3.5% falls within the top ten clones. Sequencing was done on a sample of peripheral blood. The receptors here all came from a man between 70 and 80 years old who had recovered from COVID-19.

This clone showed up just once. This chain links TRBV10-3 with TRBJ2-2; D may be TRBD2 (6 bases). Between the trimmed V and J ends, which lost 6 bases and 5 bases, there was a span of 10 bases. The CDR3 has 13 amino acids. Germline assignment: CDR1 ENHRY and CDR2 SYGVKD. CDR3 amino acids: CAIREGPTGELFF. The CDR3 DNA reads as TGTGCCATCAGGGAGGGGCCAACCGGGGAGCTGTTTTTT.

The V gene is TRBV29-1, the J gene TRBJ2-5; maybe TRBD1 (6 bases). With 7 bases removed from V and 5 bases from J, the gap between germline ends came to 14 bases. The CDR3 extends over 12 amino acids. CDR1 is SQVTM and CDR2 is ANQGSEA in the germline V gene. The CDR3 spells CSGVTGGETQYF. The CDR3 DNA reads as TGCAGCGGCGTGACAGGTGGCGAGACCCAGTACTTC.

Comment on this clone: The same CDR3 can be traced to other DNA sequences in this sample. The V gene is TRBV27, the J gene TRBJ2-7, with TRBD2 identical over 12 bases. The CDR3 is made up of 15 amino acids. V lost 2 bases and J lost 4; bases outside the gene matches: 3. The germline CDR1 and CDR2 sequences are MNHEY and SMNVEV (reference sequence). The CDR3 bases are TGTGCCAGCAGTTTAGGTGGGACTAGCGGGTACGAGCAGTACTTC. Its translation is CASSLGGTSGYEQYF.

This rearrangement joins TRBV6-6 to TRBJ2-2, with a possible D match to TRBD2 (7 bases). The germline V gene encodes CDR1 MNHNY and CDR2 SVGAGI (reference sequence). This CDR3 comprises 16 residues. Trimming pared 6 bases from V and 0 bases from J, leaving 14 bases between. The CDR3 coding sequence is TGTGCCAGCAGACCCGCGGGGGCCGCGAACACCGGGGAGCTGTTTTTT. It encodes CASRPAGAANTGELFF.

Details on this clone: Other DNA sequences in this specimen translate into the identical CDR3. The V and J genes are TRBV19 and TRBJ1-2; TRBD1 agrees at 9 bases. This CDR3 is 13 amino acids long. The germline CDR1 and CDR2 sequences are LNHDA and SQIVND (reference sequence). Trimming at V came to 4 bases and at J to 3 bases, leaving 0 bases not matched to a gene. CDR3 coding DNA: TGTGCCAGTAGTAGGGACAGGGACTATGGCTACACCTTC. This codes for CASSRDRDYGYTF.

This chain joins TRBV5-6 and TRBJ1-1; 11 positions match TRBD1. The CDR3 consists of 16 residues. Germline V gene data show CDR1 as SGHDT and CDR2 as YYEEEE. The V segment lost 3 bases and the J segment 5 bases; nucleotides outside the gene matches: 9. Here the CDR3 reads CASSSGTGGSSTEAFF. The CDR3 DNA sequence: TGTGCCAGCAGCTCCGGGACAGGGGGTTCGAGTACTGAAGCTTTCTTT.

V and J are TRBV6-5 and TRBJ2-7, with TRBD1 as a possible D gene (6 bases). The germline V gene encodes CDR1 MNHEY and CDR2 SVGAGI. This CDR3 is 14 amino acids long. V was trimmed by 5 bases and J by 3 bases, leaving 14 bases between them. The CDR3 here is CASSPSGHGYEQYF. CDR3 nucleotides: TGTGCCAGCAGTCCCTCGGGACACGGCTACGAGCAGTACTTC.

The chain is built from TRBV5-8 and TRBJ1-5; 10 bases match TRBD1. This CDR3 is 14 amino acids long. The junction had 3 bases not matched to a gene; V was cut back by 4 bases and J by 5 bases. Germline CDR1 is SGHTS and CDR2 is YDEGEE. CDR3 region: CASSRDRGHQPQHF. In DNA, the CDR3 is TGTGCCAGCAGCCGGGACAGGGGTCATCAGCCCCAGCATTTT.

The V and J genes are TRBV9 and TRBJ2-3; a weak D match, TRBD2 (5 bases). V lost 5 bases and J lost 3, with 16 bases in between. This CDR3 comprises 15 residues. CDR1 is SGDLS and CDR2 is YYNGEE in the germline V gene. The CDR3 spells CASSRIGVTTDTQYF. DNA of the CDR3: TGTGCCAGCAGTCGTATCGGGGTAACAACAGATACGCAGTATTTT.

The chain joins TRBV10-3 to TRBJ1-1; weak D call: TRBD1 (6 bases). Germline V gene data show CDR1 as ENHRY and CDR2 as SYGVKD. Trimming pared 4 bases from V and 7 bases from J, leaving 10 bases between. The CDR3 is 12 amino acids. For the CDR3, the DNA is TGTGCCATCAGTGTAGAGGGGGTTGAAGCTTTCTTT. Its translation: CAISVEGVEAFF.

The gene calls are TRBV6-2 or TRBV6-3 and TRBJ1-4; maybe TRBD1 (6 bases). The CDR3 is 15 amino acids. V lost 2 bases, J lost 7 bases, and 14 bases lay in between. The germline gives CDR1 MNHEY, CDR2 SVGEGT. CDR3 amino acids: CASSYSRGRGEKLFF. DNA for the CDR3: TGTGCCAGCAGTTACAGCAGGGGTCGAGGTGAAAAACTGTTTTTT.

Only a few counts were recorded for this clone. The rearrangement joins TRBV2 to TRBJ2-7; 7 positions match TRBD1. This CDR3 spans 13 amino acids. J gave up 0 bases and V 7 bases, and 3 bases lay outside the gene matches. The V gene's germline CDR1 is SNHLY and CDR2 FYNNEI. CDR3 loop: CASTRTGSYEQYF. The CDR3 nucleotides read TGTGCCAGCACCCGGACAGGCTCCTACGAGCAGTACTTC.

The chain employs TRBV29-1 and TRBJ2-2; 8 bases fit TRBD1. There are 14 residues in the CDR3. Germline CDR1 reads SQVTM; CDR2 reads ANQGSEA. After removal of 0 bases from V and 6 bases from J, the junction contained 3 bases not matched to a gene. The CDR3 region has the DNA TGCAGCGTTGAAGAAGTACAGGGGGCCGGGGAGCTGTTTTTT. It specifies CSVEEVQGAGELFF.

V and J are TRBV9 and TRBJ2-2; 9 bases align to TRBD1. The germline gives CDR1 SGDLS, CDR2 YYNGEE. The trim removed 3 bases at V and 7 bases at J, leaving 1 base unmatched. The CDR3 is made up of 13 amino acids. The CDR3 nucleotides are TGTGCCAGCAGCGCGACAGGGGGCGGGGAGCTGTTTTTT. Amino acid sequence: CASSATGGGELFF.

The chain couples TRBV6-1 to TRBJ2-7; D remains ambiguous. CDR3 size: 12 residues. V gave up 3 bases and J gave up 4 bases, with 7 bases separating them. CDR1 and CDR2 (germline): MNHNS, SASEGT. The CDR3 coding sequence is TGTGCCAGCAGTGAGCTAGTTTACGAGCAGTACTTC. Translation: CASSELVYEQYF.

The rearrangement joins TRBV2 to TRBJ1-2, with unresolved D. The CDR3 is made up of 13 amino acids. The V gene's germline CDR1 is SNHLY and CDR2 FYNNEI. V was trimmed by 2 bases and J by 5 bases, leaving 9 bases between them. DNA of the CDR3: TGTGCCAGCAGTGAAAGCCCCCCTTATGGCTACACCTTC. It yields the protein CASSESPPYGYTF.

The chain couples TRBV30 to TRBJ2-1; 11 positions match TRBD2. From germline, CDR1 is GTSNPN and CDR2 SVGIG (reference sequence). Trimming removed 7 bases from V and 6 bases from J; junction bases left unmatched: 11. This CDR3 spans 15 amino acids. The chain's CDR3 is CASYPGLAARNEQFF. CDR3 bases: TGTGCCTCTTACCCGGGACTAGCGGCTCGCAATGAGCAGTTCTTC. Full variable domain (rest looked up from reference TRBV30 and TRBJ2-1): SQTIHQWPATLVQPVGSPLSLECTVEGTSNPNLYWYRQAAGRGLQLLFYSVGIGQISSEVPQNLSASRPQDRQFILSSKKLLLSDSGFYLCASYPGLAARNEQFFGPGTRLTVL.

This clone has more than one count but fewer than ten. The DNA of the CDR3 is TGCGCCAGCAGCGCGGGGGTAGCGGGAGCGGGGTACGAGCAGTACTTC. As protein: CASSAGVAGAGYEQYF. This rearrangement joins TRBV5-1 to TRBJ2-7; TRBD2 matches at 9 bases. There are 16 residues in the CDR3. CDR1 SGHRS and CDR2 YFSETQ come from the germline V gene. The J segment lost 4 bases and the V segment lost 4 bases, leaving 12 bases of the junction unmatched.

The genes are TRBV19 and TRBJ2-3; TRBD2 agrees at 9 bases. In germline, CDR1 is LNHDA, CDR2 SQIVND (reference sequence). The CDR3 is 16 amino acids. J was trimmed by 4 bases and V by 10 bases; bases with no gene match: 15. The CDR3 region is CATSSISGRGADTQYF. In nucleotides, the CDR3 is TGTGCCACCAGTAGTATTAGCGGGAGAGGTGCAGATACGCAGTATTTT.